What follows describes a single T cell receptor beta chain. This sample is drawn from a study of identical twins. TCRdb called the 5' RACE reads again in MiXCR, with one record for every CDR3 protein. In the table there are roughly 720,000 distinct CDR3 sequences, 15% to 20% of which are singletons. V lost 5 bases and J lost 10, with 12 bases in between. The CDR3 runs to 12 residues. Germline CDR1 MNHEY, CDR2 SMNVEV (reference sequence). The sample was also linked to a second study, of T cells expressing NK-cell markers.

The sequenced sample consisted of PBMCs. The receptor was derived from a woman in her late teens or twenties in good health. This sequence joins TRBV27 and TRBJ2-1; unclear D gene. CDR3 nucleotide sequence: TGTGCCAGCAGTCTTGTGGGTAAGGAGCAGTTCTTC. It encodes CASSLVGKEQFF.